Ten or more counts support the clone carrying this TCR beta chain. The data belong to a study of blood T cell repertoires in COVID-19. Study as a whole: Sources were T cells, B-cell-depleted T cells, or PBMCs; the material itself was cDNA or gDNA.

Repertoires were generated with immunoSEQ multiplex PCR, while TCRdb's copy carries only in-frame clones and drops some. The sample records 450,000 to 600,000 clones, 87% being singletons. Recruits, aged roughly 18 to 90 years, lived in approximately 26 US areas. The V gene's germline CDR1 is SGDLS and CDR2 YYNGEE. This CDR3 comprises 15 residues. Trimming took off 0 bases at V and 6 bases at J, with 13 bases between the two ends. The TCR sequence derives from a woman between 18 and 30 years old who had recovered from COVID-19. Material for sequencing was PBMCs or T cells enriched from blood (not recorded which). The chain has TRBV9 and TRBJ1-5, with D uncertain. CDR3 amino acids: CASSVGTGFGQPQHF. The CDR3 DNA follows: TGTGCCAGCAGCGTAGGTACCGGGTTCGGTCAGCCCCAGCATTTT. Variable domain in full (rest from reference TRBV9 and TRBJ1-5): DSGVTQTPKHLITATGQRVTLRCSPRSGDLSVYWYQQSLDQGLQFLIQYYNGEERAKGNILERFSAQQFPDLHSELNLSSLELGDSALYFCASSVGTGFGQPQHFGDGTRLSIL.